The clone carrying this T cell receptor beta chain was seen only a few times. What it recognizes is unknown. Expressed TCRB transcripts were sequenced because the entire RNA isolate underwent reverse transcription. Produced via immunoSEQ multiplex PCR; TCRdb's table is partial and in-frame only. The sample yields 350,000 or so clones, around a fifth seen once. The sample belongs to a study of beta chain features in type 1 diabetes. Overall study results and limits: A moderate, significant TCRB CDR3 shortening appeared in type 1 diabetes across four CD4+ subsets.

The sequence was obtained from a woman between 18 and 30 years old in good health. The sequencing sample was made of naive CD4+ T cells from blood.

The CDR3 DNA is TGTGCCAGCAGCGTAGATAGCGTGAACACTGAAGCTTTCTTT. This encodes CASSVDSVNTEAFF. The V and J genes are TRBV9 and TRBJ1-1, with no clear D. The germline gives CDR1 SGDLS, CDR2 YYNGEE. The ends were cut back, 0 bases at V and 0 bases at J, with 6 bases in the middle. The CDR3 contains 14 residues. Full variable domain (missing parts from reference TRBV9 and TRBJ1-1): DSGVTQTPKHLITATGQRVTLRCSPRSGDLSVYWYQQSLDQGLQFLIQYYNGEERAKGNILERFSAQQFPDLHSELNLSSLELGDSALYFCASSVDSVNTEAFFGQGTRLTVV.